A single sample is the source of the 31 T cell receptor beta chains below, sequenced in a study of PD-L1 blockade in urothelial cancer. Assay: immunoSEQ multiplex PCR; the TCRdb copy retains only in-frame clones and omits some. The table shows 40,000 to 50,000 clones, with approximately 83% occurring only once. The time point here: peripheral blood 6 weeks after treatment start. Sample: PBMCs, taken around atezolizumab (anti-PD-L1) treatment. These receptor sequences come from a man between 60 and 75 years old with urothelial cancer.

This chain joins TRBV5-1 and TRBJ2-7; the match to TRBD1 covers 7 bases. Germline CDR1 and CDR2: SGHRS and YFSETQ. This CDR3 contains 14 residues. J lost 3 bases, V lost 0 bases, and 3 bases had no gene match. The CDR3 protein is CASSLAGGNYEQYF. In nucleotides, the CDR3 is TGCGCCAGCAGCTTGGCAGGGGGAAACTACGAGCAGTACTTC.

This chain uses TRBV28 with TRBJ1-5; TRBD1 matches at 9 bases. After removal of 8 bases from V and 0 bases from J, the junction contained 8 bases not matched to a gene. Germline values: CDR1 MDHEN, CDR2 SYDVKM. The CDR3 length is 16 residues. Here the CDR3 reads CASPPGTGHSNQPQHF. The CDR3 DNA sequence: TGTGCCAGCCCACCCGGGACAGGGCATAGCAATCAGCCCCAGCATTTT.

This rearrangement joins TRBV30 to TRBJ2-3; 14 nucleotides line up with TRBD2. Per germline, CDR1 GTSNPN and CDR2 SVGIG (reference sequence). The CDR3 loop spans 16 amino acids. V was clipped by 2 bases and J by 4 bases; unmatched bases: 5. The CDR3 loop reads CAWSWTSGGLADTQYF. In nucleotides, the CDR3 is TGTGCCTGGAGTTGGACTAGCGGGGGGCTGGCAGATACGCAGTATTTT.

The DNA of the CDR3 is TGTGCCAGCAGCACAGGACAGGGAGTTTTGGAGACCCAGTACTTC. Translation gives CASSTGQGVLETQYF. V is TRBV7-2 and J is TRBJ2-5, with 8 nucleotides matching TRBD1. The CDR3 covers 15 residues. Germline V CDR1 and CDR2: SGHTA, FQGNSA. V lost 5 bases, J lost 5 bases, and 10 bases stayed unmatched.

V is TRBV18 and J is TRBJ2-7; 8 nucleotides match TRBD1. Unmatched junction bases numbered 9, after V lost 2 bases and J lost 3 bases. Germline V gene data show CDR1 as KGHSH and CDR2 as LQKENI. The CDR3 spans 16 residues. The CDR3 protein is CASSPSRTGMVYEQYF. The CDR3 bases are TGTGCCAGCTCACCATCCAGGACAGGGATGGTCTACGAGCAGTACTTC.

J is TRBJ1-1 and V is TRBV18; D perhaps matches TRBD1 (5 bases). Between the trimmed V and J ends, which lost 4 bases and 0 bases, there was a span of 6 bases. There are 13 residues in the CDR3. Per germline, CDR1 KGHSH and CDR2 LQKENI. CDR3 protein: CASSQTVNTEAFF. DNA for the CDR3: TGTGCCAGCTCACAGACAGTGAACACTGAAGCTTTCTTT.

CDR3 coding DNA: TGTGCCAGCAGCCACGGGGGGCGGGGGACCTACAATGAGCAGTTCTTC. Its protein product is CASSHGGRGTYNEQFF. The rearrangement uses TRBV6-6 and TRBJ2-1; D is perhaps TRBD2 (7 bases). This CDR3 comprises 16 residues. CDR1 MNHNY and CDR2 SVGAGI come from the germline V gene (reference sequence). Trimming removed 6 bases from V and 2 bases from J, with 17 bases in between.

This chain uses TRBV11-2 with TRBJ2-7; TRBD2 might be the D (6 bases). The germline V and J ends were trimmed by 3 bases and 5 bases, with 14 bases remaining between them. CDR1 SGHAT and CDR2 FQNNGV come from the germline V gene. The CDR3 spans 14 residues. CDR3 in DNA: TGTGCCAGCAGCTTGTTCGGAGGGTCGGACGAGCAGTACTTC. Amino acid sequence: CASSLFGGSDEQYF.

This sequence joins TRBV18 and TRBJ2-3; D not resolved. Germline CDR1 KGHSH, CDR2 LQKENI. V was clipped by 3 bases and J by 0 bases, with 7 bases between them. The CDR3 loop spans 14 amino acids. CDR3 in amino acids: CASSPLPSTDTQYF. The CDR3, as DNA: TGTGCCAGCTCACCCCTCCCGAGCACAGATACGCAGTATTTT. Using reference TRBV18 and TRBJ2-3 for the parts outside the CDR3, the full variable domain is NAGVMQNPRHLVRRRGQEARLRCSPMKGHSHVYWYRQLPEEGLKFMVYLQKENIIDESGMPKERFSAEFPKEGPSILRIQQVVRGDSAAYFCASSPLPSTDTQYFGPGTRLTVL.

V usage is TRBV7-2 and J usage is TRBJ2-1; 11 nucleotides match TRBD1. Germline CDR1 reads SGHTA; CDR2 reads FQGNSA. The CDR3 is 16 amino acids. V lost 4 bases to trimming and J lost 6 bases; unmatched junction nucleotides: 8. The CDR3 nucleotides read TGTGCCAGCAGCTGGACGCTCGGGACAGGGGGCAATGAGCAGTTCTTC. Its translation is CASSWTLGTGGNEQFF.

CDR3: CASRPGGSYGYTF. In DNA, the CDR3 is TGTGCCAGCCGGCCGGGGGGCTCCTATGGCTACACCTTC. The chain recombines TRBV16 with TRBJ1-2, with D possibly matching TRBD1 (6 bases). V was shortened by 8 bases and J by 4 bases, with 14 bases between the two germline ends. The CDR3 length is 13 residues. CDR1 and CDR2 from the germline V gene are KGHSY and FQNENV.

This sequence joins TRBV5-1 and TRBJ1-5, with a tentative D call TRBD1 (6 bases). The CDR3 runs 15 residues. Germline V CDR1 and CDR2: SGHRS, YFSETQ. V lost 2 bases, J lost 5 bases, and 14 bases lay in between. Here the CDR3 reads CASSLRGAMDQPQHF. The CDR3 DNA reads as TGCGCCAGCAGCTTACGGGGGGCTATGGATCAGCCCCAGCATTTT. The full variable domain, its missing parts supplied by reference TRBV5-1 and TRBJ1-5, is KAGVTQTPRYLIKTRGQQVTLSCSPISGHRSVSWYQQTPGQGLQFLFEYFSETQRNKGNFPGRFSGRQFSNSRSEMNVSTLELGDSALYLCASSLRGAMDQPQHFGDGTRLSIL.

The J gene is TRBJ2-5, the V gene TRBV25-1, with 11 bases identical to TRBD2. Germline loops: CDR1 MGHDK, CDR2 SYGVNS. This CDR3 spans 16 amino acids. V shed 1 base, J shed 7 bases, and the junction held 8 bases outside the gene matches. This chain's CDR3 is CASSELGSGGAVTQYF. The CDR3, as DNA: TGTGCCAGCAGTGAATTGGGTAGCGGGGGGGCTGTGACCCAGTACTTC.

J is TRBJ1-2 and V is TRBV21-1. TRBV21-1 is listed as a pseudogene. CDR3 size: 15 residues. CDR3 region: CASSKVEAAPGGYTF. CDR3 nucleotide sequence: TGTGCCAGCAGCAAAGTAGAGGCAGCTCCTGGTGGCTACACCTTC.

The V and J genes are TRBV5-5 and TRBJ2-3; D is uncertain. Germline V gene data show CDR1 as SGHKS and CDR2 as YYEKEE (reference sequence). V gave up 6 bases and J gave up 2 bases, with 19 bases separating them. CDR3 length: 16 amino acids. The CDR3 DNA reads as TGTGCCAGCACCGAAGCTTATCTGCAATACACAGATACGCAGTATTTT. Amino acid sequence: CASTEAYLQYTDTQYF.

This clone was seen a handful of times. The rearrangement uses TRBV2 and TRBJ1-4; D is ambiguous. This CDR3 has 13 amino acids. CDR1 is SNHLY and CDR2 is FYNNEI in the germline V gene. V was cut by 6 bases and J by 8 bases, with 13 bases left in between. For the CDR3, the DNA is TGTGCCAGCAGCCGATCAGTAAGAGAAAAACTGTTTTTT. Its protein is CASSRSVREKLFF.

This clone was picked up a small number of times. The genes are TRBV11-2 and TRBJ2-3; D possibly corresponds to TRBD2 (5 bases). Germline V lookup: CDR1 SGHAT, CDR2 FQNNGV. With 1 base removed from V and 1 base from J, the gap between germline ends came to 6 bases. The CDR3 loop spans 14 amino acids. The CDR3 nucleotides are TGTGCCAGCAGCTTAGCGAGGGGCACAGATACGCAGTATTTT. Translation gives CASSLARGTDTQYF.

This clone was seen only a few times. V and J are TRBV6-5 and TRBJ1-1, with D unclear. The CDR3 has 13 residues. Between the trimmed V and J ends, which lost 0 bases and 3 bases, there was a span of 5 bases. Germline CDR1 MNHEY, CDR2 SVGAGI. The CDR3 sequence is CASSYSRDTEAFF. CDR3 DNA sequence: TGTGCCAGCAGTTACTCGAGGGACACTGAAGCTTTCTTT.

This clone has only one observation. This chain uses TRBV18 with TRBJ2-1; 7 positions match TRBD2. Trimming cost V 3 bases and J 7 bases; bases outside gene matches: 9. Germline loops: CDR1 KGHSH, CDR2 LQKENI. The length of the CDR3 is 15 residues. The CDR3 is CASSPVSGAWNEQFF. Written as DNA, the CDR3 is TGTGCCAGCTCACCCGTCAGCGGGGCTTGGAATGAGCAGTTCTTC.

The gene calls are TRBV5-4 and TRBJ1-2, with D unclear. The CDR3 has 12 amino acids. Looked up from germline, CDR1 is SGHNT and CDR2 is YYREEE (reference sequence). The ends were cut back, 0 bases at V and 4 bases at J, with 4 bases in the middle. CDR3 loop: CASSLDSYGYTF. DNA for the CDR3: TGTGCCAGCAGCTTGGACAGCTATGGCTACACCTTC.

The genes are TRBV9 and TRBJ1-5; D gene ambiguous. Germline V gene lookup returns CDR1 SGDLS and CDR2 YYNGEE. V dropped 4 bases and J dropped 7 bases, with 12 bases sitting between them. This CDR3 contains 13 residues. CDR3 in amino acids: CASSTDSGQPQHF. The CDR3 DNA is TGTGCCAGCAGCACCGACTCTGGGCAGCCCCAGCATTTT.

This clone was picked up one time. CDR3 sequence (DNA): TGTGCCAGCAGTCAGACAGGGTTCTATGGCTACACCTTC. Its protein is CASSQTGFYGYTF. The chain links TRBV6-5 to TRBJ1-2, with 7 bases fitting TRBD1. Trimming at V came to 5 bases and at J to 4 bases, leaving 4 bases not matched to a gene. Germline V gene data show CDR1 as MNHEY and CDR2 as SVGAGI. The CDR3 runs to 13 residues.

The chain combines TRBV4-3 with TRBJ1-5; the D gene is possibly TRBD1 (6 bases). Germline CDR1 reads LGHNA; CDR2 reads YSLEER. Trimming pared 6 bases from V and 3 bases from J, leaving 15 bases between. This CDR3 is 15 amino acids long. This CDR3 reads CASSYWAGDNQPQHF. The CDR3 DNA reads as TGCGCCAGCAGTTATTGGGCAGGGGACAATCAGCCCCAGCATTTT.

This chain connects TRBV7-9 to TRBJ2-7; TRBD2 aligns across 11 bases. This CDR3 is built from 14 residues. In germline, CDR1 is SEHNR, CDR2 FQNEAQ (reference sequence). Trimming removed 4 bases from V and 5 bases from J; junction bases left unmatched: 4. CDR3 in amino acids: CASSSTSGGHEQYF. CDR3 DNA: TGTGCCAGCAGCTCTACTAGCGGGGGTCACGAGCAGTACTTC.

V is TRBV5-5 and J is TRBJ2-5; 8 nucleotides agree with TRBD1. The CDR3 runs to 15 residues. V gave up 6 bases and J gave up 5 bases; unmatched junction bases: 12. The germline V gene has CDR1 SGHKS and CDR2 YYEKEE (reference sequence). In DNA form, the CDR3 reads TGTGCCAGCATCCCGGTCACAGGGGGGCGGGAGACCCAGTACTTC. Translation gives CASIPVTGGRETQYF.

The chain employs TRBV27 and TRBJ1-4; no reliable D call. Trimming removed 4 bases at V and 4 bases at J, with 13 bases between. This CDR3 is built from 15 residues. Germline lookup yields CDR1 MNHEY and CDR2 SMNVEV (reference sequence). This CDR3 reads CASSSWGGGNEKLFF. CDR3 in DNA: TGTGCCAGCAGTTCCTGGGGAGGCGGTAATGAAAAACTGTTTTTT.

In this sample, this clone turned up once. The rearrangement links TRBV5-6 to TRBJ1-1; no firm D call. This CDR3 region has 12 residues. Germline CDR1 is SGHDT and CDR2 is YYEEEE. V was pared by 3 bases and J by 3 bases, with 6 bases between. The DNA of the CDR3 is TGTGCCAGCAGCTCCGGGGACACTGAAGCTTTCTTT. This codes for CASSSGDTEAFF.

This clone has a handful of counts. The chain carries TRBV28 and TRBJ2-2; 8 bases align to TRBD1. The V and J ends lost 5 bases and 6 bases, in that order; junction bases with no gene match: 5. The CDR3 contains 14 residues. Germline assignment: CDR1 MDHEN and CDR2 SYDVKM. CDR3 nucleotides: TGTGCCAGCAGTCCCGACAGGGGTCCCGGGGAGCTGTTTTTT. Its translation: CASSPDRGPGELFF.

V usage is TRBV6-6 and J usage is TRBJ1-5; D is perhaps TRBD1 (5 bases). Trimming pared 2 bases from V and 0 bases from J, leaving 11 bases between. There are 16 residues in the CDR3. Germline V CDR1 and CDR2: MNHNY, SVGAGI (reference sequence). This chain's CDR3 is CASSYGGSGSNQPQHF. CDR3 nucleotide sequence: TGTGCCAGCAGTTACGGGGGGAGTGGTAGCAATCAGCCCCAGCATTTT.

The chain carries TRBV9 and TRBJ2-3; D unresolved. Between the trimmed V and J ends, which lost 1 base and 6 bases, there was a span of 6 bases. Germline values: CDR1 SGDLS, CDR2 YYNGEE. The CDR3 is 12 amino acids. CDR3 sequence: CASSVTRDTQYF. In nucleotides, the CDR3 is TGTGCCAGCAGCGTAACGAGGGATACGCAGTATTTT.

The rearrangement joins TRBV11-1 to TRBJ2-5; 15 nucleotides agree with TRBD2. Germline CDR1 SGHAT, CDR2 FQDESV (reference sequence). The V segment lost 4 bases and the J segment 5 bases; nucleotides outside the gene matches: 5. The CDR3 totals 16 residues. CDR3 in amino acids: CASSWTSGGAGETQYF. In DNA, the CDR3 is TGTGCCAGCAGCTGGACTAGCGGGGGGGCCGGGGAGACCCAGTACTTC.